This is a list of T cell receptor beta chains from one sample in a study of CXCR3-negative and CXCR3-positive naive CD8 T cells. TCRdb reprocessed the 5' RACE reads, keeping one entry per CDR3 protein, no DNA. The listing contains 150,000 or so distinct CDR3 sequences. Sequenced: naive CXCR3+ CD8+ T cells from blood. The receptors derive from a human donor in good health. Some clones in this sample may be carry-over from other donors' samples. CDR3s include the opening cysteine and the closing phenylalanine or tryptophan.

J gene	V gene	CDR3 protein
TRBJ1-1	TRBV7-3	CASSLLGGDTEAFF
TRBJ2-7	TRBV5-5	CASSLEQLPFYEQYF
TRBJ2-7	TRBV5-1	CASSLSGNPNYEQYF
TRBJ2-5	TRBV12-3/TRBV12-4	CASSEDSRETQYF
TRBJ2-1	TRBV7-9	CASSPQDRGELSYNEQFF
TRBJ2-3	TRBV5-1	CASSLASGGPDTQYF
TRBJ2-3	TRBV7-6	CASSLRTAGGTDTQYF
TRBJ2-5	TRBV15	CATSRGRTEETQYF
TRBJ2-1	TRBV7-9	CASSPGTVFEQFF
TRBJ2-1	TRBV24-1	CATSDPAGGPYNEQFF
TRBJ2-1	TRBV7-3	CASSLGRDEQFF
TRBJ2-3	TRBV29-1	CSVDPGLAGGMDTQYF
TRBJ2-1	TRBV7-9	CASSLGLAGVNYNEQFF
TRBJ2-5	TRBV30	CAWTLGSGSQETQYF
TRBJ1-4	TRBV10-3	CAISTTGGTNEKLFF
TRBJ1-1	TRBV28	CASSFGTAFPAEAFF
TRBJ2-5	TRBV28	CASEGLGETQYF
TRBJ2-1	TRBV3-1	CASSQLSTVYDNEQFF
TRBJ2-4	TRBV4-1	CASSQDRTLGNIQYF
TRBJ2-2	TRBV6-4	CASATGNTGELFF
TRBJ2-5	TRBV10-3	CASNDRDPQETQYF
TRBJ2-7	TRBV20-1	CSARLGLTYEQYF
TRBJ2-1	TRBV27	CASSQEGTGGTNEQFF
TRBJ2-1	TRBV7-3	CASSLTAGPSEQFF
TRBJ1-2	TRBV28	CASRQEISNYGYTF
TRBJ2-7	TRBV7-6	CASSRGMAGGSYEQYF
TRBJ2-2	TRBV5-1	CASSFSSGELFF
TRBJ2-3	TRBV6-2/TRBV6-3	CASSYTGADTQYF
TRBJ2-5	TRBV16	CASSQPGETQYF
TRBJ2-7	TRBV28	CASIPPGGLREQYF
TRBJ2-4	TRBV20-1	CSARVDRSTKNIQYF
TRBJ2-3	TRBV5-1	CATPSRAGIPSDTQYF
TRBJ2-1	TRBV19	CASSIGGGGNEQFF
TRBJ1-1	TRBV7-9	CASSPTLWGINTEAFF
TRBJ2-6	TRBV11-2	CASSLSLGANVLTF
TRBJ2-7	TRBV11-2	CASSLDLEGLRQYF
TRBJ2-7	TRBV4-3	CASSQSRGARLGEQYF
TRBJ2-3	TRBV10-2	CASRGTTSFSGTDTQYF
TRBJ2-7	TRBV2	CASRDPPGEQYF
TRBJ2-3	TRBV7-3	CASSLTGIGTDTQYF
TRBJ1-5	TRBV7-2	CASSPSLTEGSQPQHF
TRBJ2-5	TRBV4-3	CASSQDPLAGGTGAQYF
TRBJ2-1	TRBV28	CASRPREGLNYNEQFF
TRBJ2-7	TRBV5-1	CASSPLVGVGSYEQYF
TRBJ1-1	TRBV23-1	CASSHGGRLEAFF
TRBJ2-2	TRBV12-3/TRBV12-4	CASSLALAAGELFF
TRBJ1-5	TRBV10-3	CAISEARFGQPQHF
TRBJ2-1	TRBV6-2/TRBV6-3	CASSYSEGAGVEQFF
TRBJ1-1	TRBV6-1	CASRPRGSNTEAFF
TRBJ2-3	TRBV29-1	CSGRDTYTDTQYF
TRBJ2-2	TRBV29-1	CSVGTVNTGELFF
TRBJ2-1	TRBV28	CASSFLHYPASDPSYNEQFF
TRBJ2-1	TRBV25-1	CASSDIQREYNEQFF
TRBJ1-6	TRBV28	CASSSRTGRSSYNSPLHF
TRBJ1-1	TRBV6-6	CASSYSMGVMNTEAFF